This T cell receptor (beta chain) appears in the sequencing data of a study of a mutant IDH1 vaccine in newly diagnosed glioma. Overall study results and limits: Vaccination induced immune responses in 93.3% of patients. Changes in the top peripheral T cell clonotypes seemingly had no bearing on pseudoprogression.

Noted time point: baseline, week 1 (first vaccination visit). As to treatment: pre-vaccination baseline after standard-of-care therapy. J lost 4 bases, V lost 3 bases, and 0 bases had no gene match. The germline V gene encodes CDR1 MGHRA and CDR2 YSYEKL. The CDR3 is made up of 13 amino acids. To note about this clone: Its cognate antigen is unknown.

Method: immunoSEQ multiplex PCR; TCRdb's copy keeps in-frame clones and lacks some. The profile covers about 66,000 clones, with approximately 86% appearing a single time and 2.5% to 3.5% taken by the ten largest. The chain has TRBV4-1 and TRBJ1-1; 9 bases are shared with TRBD1. The starting material was PBMCs, obtained from a glioma patient treated with radiotherapy, temozolomide or both. This TCR was recovered from a man in his thirties or forties with glioma. The CDR3 sequence is CASSQGQGTEAFF. Here the CDR3 DNA reads TGCGCCAGCAGCCAGGGACAGGGCACTGAAGCTTTCTTT.